This TCR beta chain was sequenced in a study of identical twins. General study points: Weaker excess twin sharing was observed in beta out-of-frame sequences. While abundant cord blood beta clonotypes carried fewer insertions, memory repertoires showed no such pattern. Possibly, invariant MAIT and iNKT cells partly confounded zero-insertion analyses.

Template switching supplied a universal primer site; unique molecular identifiers were carried on the cDNA. Each CDR3 protein gets one entry after TCRdb re-called the 5' RACE reads with MiXCR. Among about 210,000 distinct CDR3 sequences listed, less than 10% were seen once. The sample holds a few counts of this clonotype. Antigen specificity is unknown. The source material was memory (CD45RO+) T cells sorted from blood. This clonotype was sampled from a woman aged 18-29 years in good health.

The CDR3: CSAREMAGGDTQYF. The CDR3 DNA is TGCAGTGCTAGAGAAATGGCGGGGGGTGATACGCAGTATTTT. The V and J genes are TRBV20-1 and TRBJ2-3; TRBD2 matches at 8 bases. Losses at the gene ends were 0 bases for V and 6 bases for J; bases not matched to a gene: 5. CDR3 length equals 14 residues. Germline V gene data show CDR1 as DFQATT and CDR2 as SNEGSKA (reference sequence).